These T cell receptor beta chains were read from a single sample in a study of cytomegalovirus exposure and HLA in healthy donors. The protocol was immunoSEQ multiplex PCR, while the TCRdb copy is restricted to in-frame clones and leaves out a portion. The sample gives under 200,000 clones, approximately 80% of which show up once; approximately 11% is in the top ten. Sequencing was performed on PBMCs. These receptors originate from a man aged 45-65 years in good health and CMV-seropositive. Each CDR3 is given with its conserved first and last residue.

v_gene: TRBV2
j_gene: TRBJ2-7
CDR3aa: CASSVLAGDYEQYF

v_gene: TRBV11-3
j_gene: TRBJ2-3
CDR3aa: CASSRGGRTDTQYF

v_gene: TRBV19
j_gene: TRBJ2-1
CDR3aa: CASSTRQGLINEQFF

v_gene: TRBV4-3
j_gene: TRBJ2-1
CDR3aa: CASSQELAGRYNEQFF

v_gene: TRBV27
j_gene: TRBJ1-2
CDR3aa: CASSKGTEANYGYTF

v_gene: TRBV5-1
j_gene: TRBJ2-1
CDR3aa: CASSSTGGHNEQFF

v_gene: TRBV14
j_gene: TRBJ2-2
CDR3aa: CASSPIGQVIGELFF

v_gene: TRBV7-3
j_gene: TRBJ2-3
CDR3aa: CASSLGLAGFTDTQYF

v_gene: TRBV9
j_gene: TRBJ2-4
CDR3aa: CASSPGDSRVCVYF

v_gene: TRBV4-1
j_gene: TRBJ2-1
CDR3aa: CASSLSSGYEQFF

v_gene: TRBV2
j_gene: TRBJ2-1
CDR3aa: CASSGPRLAGGPGQFF

v_gene: TRBV18
j_gene: TRBJ1-1
CDR3aa: CASSPMARTEAFF

v_gene: TRBV5-1
j_gene: TRBJ2-3
CDR3aa: CASSYPGGSLTDTQYF

v_gene: TRBV28
j_gene: TRBJ2-7
CDR3aa: CASSSSAGFSYEQYF

v_gene: TRBV6-5
j_gene: TRBJ2-2
CDR3aa: CASSWREPDTGELFF

v_gene: TRBV6-5
j_gene: TRBJ2-7
CDR3aa: CASSYSTGRGNEQYF

v_gene: TRBV30
j_gene: TRBJ2-1
CDR3aa: CAWSRGSSYNEQFF

v_gene: TRBV18
j_gene: TRBJ2-6
CDR3aa: CASSPPGAGSGANVLTF

v_gene: TRBV7-2
j_gene: TRBJ2-6
CDR3aa: CASSGQVRSGANVLTF

v_gene: TRBV5-4
j_gene: TRBJ2-1
CDR3aa: CASSTRSGGDSYNEQFF

v_gene: TRBV10-3
j_gene: TRBJ2-5
CDR3aa: CAISTGQKETQYF

v_gene: TRBV5-4
j_gene: TRBJ1-2
CDR3aa: CASSPPVGGYGYTF

v_gene: TRBV19
j_gene: TRBJ2-7
CDR3aa: CASSIDRGQYYEQYF

v_gene: TRBV5-1
j_gene: TRBJ2-7
CDR3aa: CASSLDRQVPDYEQYF

v_gene: TRBV11-3
j_gene: TRBJ2-3
CDR3aa: CASSPEGGGTSTDTQYF

v_gene: TRBV5-1
j_gene: TRBJ2-1
CDR3aa: CASSLAPGLAINEQFF

v_gene: TRBV7-2
j_gene: TRBJ2-7
CDR3aa: CASSLGAGSSYEQYF

v_gene: TRBV28
j_gene: TRBJ2-5
CDR3aa: CASSFQPGQGRETQYF

v_gene: TRBV6-6
j_gene: TRBJ1-1
CDR3aa: CASSYSRGIGTEAFF

v_gene: TRBV7-9
j_gene: TRBJ1-2
CDR3aa: CASSLGRGNGYTF

v_gene: TRBV27
j_gene: TRBJ2-5
CDR3aa: CASSYRTGGETQYF

v_gene: TRBV6-1
j_gene: TRBJ2-1
CDR3aa: CASILWEGNEQFF

v_gene: TRBV28
j_gene: TRBJ2-7
CDR3aa: CASSRSGTSYEQYF

v_gene: TRBV10-3
j_gene: TRBJ2-2
CDR3aa: CAISPWGTSGDTGELFF

v_gene: TRBV7-2
j_gene: TRBJ2-1
CDR3aa: CASSLRFQGNNEQFF

v_gene: TRBV9
j_gene: TRBJ2-3
CDR3aa: CASSVGGDTQYF

v_gene: TRBV6-5
j_gene: TRBJ2-5
CDR3aa: CASSYDKTQYF

v_gene: TRBV4-2
j_gene: TRBJ2-1
CDR3aa: CASSQQSGGNYNEQFF

v_gene: TRBV9
j_gene: TRBJ1-2
CDR3aa: CASSPRGGGDYGYTF

v_gene: TRBV18
j_gene: TRBJ2-7
CDR3aa: CASSSWTGLRSYEQYF

v_gene: TRBV7-2
j_gene: TRBJ1-4
CDR3aa: CASSEQGPRTSNEKLFF

v_gene: TRBV10-3
j_gene: TRBJ2-7
CDR3aa: CATQPGGLPREQYF

v_gene: TRBV2
j_gene: TRBJ1-1
CDR3aa: CASWKDLNTEAFF

v_gene: TRBV19
j_gene: TRBJ2-1
CDR3aa: CASSPQTGSPNEQFF

v_gene: TRBV5-6
j_gene: TRBJ1-6
CDR3aa: CASSPDGGYNSPLHF

v_gene: TRBV11-3
j_gene: TRBJ2-5
CDR3aa: CASSLLGTEETQYF

v_gene: TRBV2
j_gene: TRBJ1-1
CDR3aa: CASSEPAGGGENTEAFF

v_gene: TRBV6-1
j_gene: TRBJ2-2
CDR3aa: CASSEALRAGELFF

v_gene: TRBV10-2
j_gene: TRBJ2-7
CDR3aa: CASSESGGGRYEQYF

v_gene: TRBV11-3
j_gene: TRBJ2-3
CDR3aa: CASSLGQATDTQYF

v_gene: TRBV7-2
j_gene: TRBJ2-3
CDR3aa: CASSLVGDSSTDTQYF

v_gene: TRBV6-1
j_gene: TRBJ1-5
CDR3aa: CASSTQGTGDQPQHF

v_gene: TRBV5-6
j_gene: TRBJ2-7
CDR3aa: CASSSTAGPYEQYF

v_gene: TRBV5-1
j_gene: TRBJ2-7
CDR3aa: CASSLVVSGGSYEQYF

v_gene: TRBV13
j_gene: TRBJ1-2
CDR3aa: CASSLGLGTGSGYTF

v_gene: TRBV4-3
j_gene: TRBJ2-5
CDR3aa: CASSQVIAGGQETQYF